This T cell receptor beta chain was profiled in a study of shared clonotypes between healthy human individuals (TCRdb year 2020). Some background on the complete study: A couple of women and three men aged 18 to 49 years were included in the cohort. Between about 0.8 and 9.5 billion PBMCs per donor were obtained by leukapheresis. To increase sequencing depth and limit assay-specific biases, TCR repertoire library preparation and sequencing were carried out by different laboratories using diverse techniques. For each donor, three plates each were used for CD4 naive and CD4 memory, two plates were used for CD8 naive, and one plate was used for CD8 memory. The study deeply sequenced blood TCR repertoires of about five healthy adults to estimate repertoire size and the extent of clonotype sharing between individuals. Overall results and qualifications from the work: Sampling was limited to blood, and TCR repertoires in tissue likely differ from TCR repertoires in blood. Incomplete sequencing was indicated by rarefaction of sorted-subset datasets, despite the large sequencing depth. Because the study included a small number of donors, the genetic and exposure-history diversity represented was limited. Compared with non-shared clonotypes, clonotypes shared by all four sorted-subset donors had higher generation probabilities. Pairwise subsampling indicated that sequencing depth was expected to affect the degree of clonotype sharing among donors. Naive subsets generally had larger estimated clonotype richness than memory subsets. Approximately 4.8% of naive CD4, 3.5% of naive CD8, 2% to 2.5% of memory CD4, and about 0.4% of memory CD8 clonotypes were shared across a few donors.

Reading the germline V gene (reference sequence) gives CDR1 MNHEY and CDR2 SMNVEV. The cysteine opens and the phenylalanine closes a CDR3 of 14 amino acids. Only the CDR3 DNA is retained, 42 bases long and in frame from the first base. Relative to germline, V is 3 bases shorter and J is 5 bases shorter, with 11 bases between their ends. TCR CDR3 regions were amplified from genomic DNA by multiplex PCR using the deep immunoSEQ assay. Extracted genomic DNA from each cell subset was spread evenly across all wells of several immunoSEQ 96-well plates, with each plate serving as a replicate. For sorted subsets, about 200 ng genomic DNA, equal to 30,000 or so T cell genomes, was loaded into each replicate PCR. Purified libraries were measured with a Qubit 3.0 fluorometer, size-checked on a Bioanalyzer 2100, and measured again with the KAPA Library Quantification kit. A separate single-read 150-cycle Illumina NextSeq 550 flow cell was used to sequence each immunoSEQ 96-well plate. Processing in the source paper ran as follows. Because only junctional sequences without quality scores were contained in the immunoSEQ output, filtering matching that applied to full-length reads could not be performed. Sequences were annotated with PyIR, a Python wrapper for IgBLAST v1.9, and V/J genes and CDR3 were assigned using IMGT germline references. Reads were removed for weak V/J assignments (E-value above 1e-6), missing CDR3, stop codons, out-of-frame junctions, or ambiguous translated residues. V3J clonotypes were defined as sequences sharing the same inferred V gene, J gene, and CDR3 amino acid sequence. The percentage overlap between two repertoires was calculated by dividing the number of shared unique clonotypes by the size of the smaller repertoire. Three approaches were used to assess repertoire richness: RTK rarefaction, the Chao1 estimator, and Recon v2.1 estimates of unobserved clonotypes. For all TCRbeta clonotypes obtained by the gDNA method from several donors, generation probabilities were computed with OLGA. The table was pulled from immuneACCESS by TCRdb, which kept in-frame rearrangements only. Such tables lose some clones; where checked, under half of the loss comes from unresolved V genes, and the rest has no known cause. That table is the source of V, J and clone size, and D and trimming were worked out from the DNA. This sample lists about 2.1 million clones; just over 90% were detected once. Of the sample, more than 1.5% falls within the top ten clones.

On this clone itself: It lacks a known antigen. Base qualities were left out, and no much larger clone turns up one base away.

For the CD8 naive samples, CD45RO-negative cells were positively selected for CCR7, yielding a CD45RA+CCR7+ population from which TemRA cells were excluded. Donors were healthy HIV-negative adults with no recently reported acute infections or vaccinations. Every donor was a Caucasian adult living in Nashville, Tennessee, USA. Blood was obtained by leukapheresis, after which PBMCs were separated by Ficoll-Histopaque density gradient centrifugation and cryopreserved in liquid nitrogen vapor phase. Purity and quantity of every magnetically sorted T cell population were checked by analytical flow cytometry. From each sorted fraction, genomic DNA was isolated and quantified by UV absorbance on a Nanodrop 2000c.

The sample taken for sequencing was naive CD8+ T cells from PBMCs. What this sample's cell subset or site label stands for: CD45RA+CCR7+. The sequence links TRBV27 to TRBJ1-5, with TRBD1 perhaps the D gene, on 5 matching bases. The sequence was obtained from a man between 18 and 29 years old in good health. Some clones in this sample may be carry-over from other donors' samples. The CDR3 is CASSFSGRDQPQHF. The sequence in DNA is TGTGCCAGCAGTTTTTCGGGGCGGGATCAGCCCCAGCATTTT.